This T cell receptor (beta chain) was documented in a study of cytomegalovirus exposure and HLA in healthy donors. Study-wide findings and caveats: Cytomegalovirus-associated status was assigned to 164 TCR beta chains.

The J segment lost 7 bases and the V segment lost 2 bases, leaving 11 bases of the junction unmatched. This CDR3 is 16 amino acids long. Per germline, CDR1 MDHEN and CDR2 SYDVKM. Amplification used 60 Vbeta primers and 13 Jbeta primers. Source study methods: In a later analysis, some 80 million unique TCR beta chains included roughly 11 million shared by two or more donors. Data came from immunoSEQ multiplex PCR; TCRdb stores just in-frame clones and leaves some out. Clone size and V and J calls were adopted from that table, with D and trimming inferred from the DNA. The sample holds fewer than 200,000 clones, about 85% seen once. This clone was seen more than once but under ten times. The antigen is not known.

This rearrangement joins TRBV28 to TRBJ1-1; TRBD1 matches at 9 bases. This clonotype was obtained from a man younger than 30 in good health and CMV-seropositive. Sequenced: PBMCs. CDR3 loop: CASSLDPEQGAVEAFF. The CDR3 DNA is TGTGCCAGCAGTTTAGATCCAGAACAGGGGGCTGTTGAAGCTTTCTTT.